This T cell receptor beta chain was recorded in a study of cytomegalovirus exposure and HLA in healthy donors. Data came from immunoSEQ multiplex PCR; TCRdb stores just in-frame clones and leaves some out. The profile shows 150,000 to 180,000 clones, 86% of them singletons. The CDR3 runs to 13 residues. Trimming pared 0 bases from V and 2 bases from J, leaving 7 bases between. Germline V gene data show CDR1 as GTSNPN and CDR2 as SVGIG (reference sequence). In regard to this clone: Its antigen is not known.

Study-wide points: It was about 180 TCR beta chains that were listed as cytomegalovirus-associated. CMV antigen specificity was confirmed in vitro for a few CMV-associated chains. Most TCR sequences were seen very rarely across donors, but some public TCRs occurred in many. Within the approximately 120 validation repertoires, first-cohort TCR clusters tended to co-occur, according to a later analysis.

The chain has TRBV30 and TRBJ1-2; the D gene is possibly TRBD1 (6 bases). The sequenced material came from PBMCs. The TCR sequence derives from a human donor in good health. The CDR3 nucleotides are TGTGCCTGGAGTGTCGGACAGAACTATGGCTACACCTTC. It codes for CAWSVGQNYGYTF.